These 21 T cell receptor beta chains came from one sample sequenced in a study of blood T cell repertoires in COVID-19. Clones were read by immunoSEQ multiplex PCR, and TCRdb kept only the in-frame ones, dropping some. The data show approximately 500,000 clones, about 88% seen once. Sequenced material: peripheral blood. These receptors all come from a man aged 18 to 29 with COVID-19, enrolled during active disease.

The chain recombines TRBV6-6 with TRBJ2-5, with D unresolved. Trimming cost V 8 bases and J 1 base, with 14 bases left between them. CDR1 is MNHNY, CDR2 SVGAGI, per germline (reference sequence). CDR3 length equals 14 residues. The CDR3: CASRPRRVQETQYF. Here the CDR3 DNA reads TGTGCCAGCCGACCCCGACGGGTCCAAGAGACCCAGTACTTC.

This clone was seen a single time. The chain employs TRBV13 and TRBJ2-5; D possibly corresponds to TRBD1 (6 bases). This CDR3 contains 14 residues. V lost 0 bases and J 4 bases, leaving 9 bases between the germline ends. Germline V gene sequence: CDR1 PRHDT, CDR2 FYEKMQ (reference sequence). CDR3 DNA sequence: TGTGCCAGCAGCTTAGGGAGGGGGACAGAGACCCAGTACTTC. This sequence encodes CASSLGRGTETQYF.

The J gene is TRBJ2-7, the V gene TRBV4-1, with D perhaps matching TRBD1 (5 bases). V gave up 3 bases and J gave up 0 bases, with 9 bases separating them. The CDR3 covers 14 residues. Germline values: CDR1 MGHRA, CDR2 YSYEKL. This chain's CDR3 is CASSHGDSSYEQYF. The CDR3 DNA is TGCGCCAGCAGCCACGGTGACAGCTCCTACGAGCAGTACTTC.

This chain links TRBV4-1 with TRBJ1-1; 7 bases line up with TRBD1. With V trimmed by 4 bases and J by 5 bases, 13 bases remained unmatched. This CDR3 is built from 16 residues. Germline V gives CDR1 MGHRA, CDR2 YSYEKL. DNA for the CDR3: TGCGCCAGCAGCCTAACCCACAGACAGGGTCGGACTGAAGCTTTCTTT. Protein sequence: CASSLTHRQGRTEAFF.

This chain links TRBV5-1 with TRBJ2-7; 7 bases map to TRBD1. The CDR3 loop spans 17 amino acids. V trimming: 3 bases; J trimming: 1 base; junction bases outside the gene matches: 13. Looked up from germline, CDR1 is SGHRS and CDR2 is YFSETQ. This chain's CDR3 is CASSSQNDRVESYEQYF. Here the CDR3 DNA reads TGCGCCAGCAGCTCCCAAAATGACAGGGTGGAATCCTACGAGCAGTACTTC.

The chain has TRBV29-1 and TRBJ2-5; 9 nucleotides align to TRBD1. Looked up from germline, CDR1 is SQVTM and CDR2 is ANQGSEA. The length of the CDR3 is 14 residues. The J segment lost 1 base and the V segment lost 6 bases, leaving 6 bases of the junction unmatched. The CDR3 here is CSVARTGVQETQYF. CDR3 DNA sequence: TGCAGCGTAGCTCGGACAGGGGTCCAAGAGACCCAGTACTTC.

The CDR3 reads CASRTSGTVNTGELFF. The CDR3, as DNA: TGTGCCAGTCGTACCTCCGGGACAGTAAACACCGGGGAGCTGTTTTTT. The chain couples TRBV19 to TRBJ2-2; 7 bases align to TRBD1. V lost 8 bases and J lost 2; bases outside the gene matches: 11. In germline, CDR1 is LNHDA, CDR2 SQIVND (reference sequence). The length of the CDR3 is 16 residues.

V and J are TRBV19 and TRBJ1-5; no clear D. CDR3 length equals 13 residues. V was cut by 5 bases and J by 5 bases, with 10 bases left in between. Germline V gives CDR1 LNHDA, CDR2 SQIVND (reference sequence). CDR3 sequence: CASSSGDYQPQHF. CDR3 bases: TGTGCCAGTAGTTCCGGGGATTATCAGCCCCAGCATTTT.

The chain employs TRBV7-2 and TRBJ1-2, with D perhaps matching TRBD1 (5 bases). V lost 1 base, J lost 4 bases, and 22 bases lay in between. Germline values: CDR1 SGHTA, CDR2 FQGNSA. CDR3 size: 18 residues. In DNA, the CDR3 is TGTGCCAGCAGCTTAGTAATCGGGTCGCAGGGAAGGGTCTATGGCTACACCTTC. Its protein is CASSLVIGSQGRVYGYTF.

This clone was counted between two and nine times. The chain links TRBV4-2 to TRBJ2-1; 10 bases agree with TRBD2. The V segment lost 0 bases and the J segment 6 bases; nucleotides outside the gene matches: 5. This CDR3 spans 16 amino acids. Germline V gene data show CDR1 as LGHNA and CDR2 as YNFKEQ. Here the CDR3 reads CASSQESSGSGNEQFF. Written as DNA, the CDR3 is TGTGCCAGCAGCCAAGAATCTAGCGGGAGTGGCAATGAGCAGTTCTTC.

The V and J genes are TRBV27 and TRBJ1-2; no definite D call. The CDR3 totals 11 residues. Trimming pared 6 bases from V and 4 bases from J, leaving 6 bases between. Per the germline V gene, CDR1 is MNHEY and CDR2 is SMNVEV (reference sequence). CDR3 in amino acids: CASRSSYGYTF. The CDR3 nucleotides read TGTGCCAGCAGGAGTTCCTATGGCTACACCTTC.

This sequence joins TRBV12-5 and TRBJ2-5; the D gene is possibly TRBD2 (5 bases). The germline V and J ends were trimmed by 8 bases and 5 bases, with 15 bases remaining between them. Germline V CDR1 and CDR2: LGHNT, FRNRAP. The CDR3 spans 13 residues. The CDR3 reads CASSSSDGETQYF. As DNA, the CDR3 is TGTGCTAGTAGCAGTAGCGACGGGGAGACCCAGTACTTC. Filled out from reference TRBV12-5 and TRBJ2-5, the complete variable domain reads DARVTQTPRHKVTEMGQEVTMRCQPILGHNTVFWYRQTMMQGLELLAYFRNRAPLDDSGMPKDRFSAEMPDATLATLKIQPSEPRDSAVYFCASSSSDGETQYFGPGTRLLVL.

The chain carries TRBV6-6 and TRBJ2-5; 8 nucleotides line up with TRBD1. V lost 5 bases to trimming and J lost 6 bases; unmatched junction nucleotides: 20. The CDR3 extends over 18 amino acids. Germline V lookup: CDR1 MNHNY, CDR2 SVGAGI (reference sequence). The CDR3 loop reads CASSPNRVRQGARKTQYF. DNA for the CDR3: TGTGCCAGCAGTCCGAATCGGGTTCGTCAGGGGGCGAGGAAGACCCAGTACTTC.

This chain joins TRBV5-1 and TRBJ2-7; 9 nucleotides align to TRBD2. Germline trimming cut 0 bases from V and 4 bases from J; bases unmatched to any gene: 5. This CDR3 region has 15 residues. Germline V CDR1 and CDR2: SGHRS, YFSETQ. Here the CDR3 DNA reads TGCGCCAGCAGCTTGGTTGTAGCGGGGGAATACGAGCAGTACTTC. Its protein is CASSLVVAGEYEQYF.

The chain is built from TRBV6-6 and TRBJ1-6; no clear D gene. The germline CDR1 and CDR2 sequences are MNHNY and SVGAGI (reference sequence). The V gene lost 2 bases and the J gene lost 1 base, with 6 bases spanning the gap. CDR3 length: 15 amino acids. As DNA, the CDR3 is TGTGCCAGCAGTTACCGGGGTTCCTATAATTCACCCCTCCACTTT. It yields the protein CASSYRGSYNSPLHF.

Remarks on this clone: In the same sample, other DNA sequences code for this CDR3. The chain has TRBV3-1 (or the pseudogene TRBV3-2) and TRBJ1-3; no firm D call. The ends were cut back, 4 bases at V and 2 bases at J, with 12 bases in the middle. The V gene's germline CDR1 is LGHDT and CDR2 YNNKEL (reference sequence). This CDR3 has 15 amino acids. Here the CDR3 reads CASSPFDRAGNTIYF. CDR3 nucleotide sequence: TGTGCCAGCAGCCCTTTTGATCGGGCTGGAAACACCATATATTTT.

The rearrangement links TRBV11-2 to TRBJ2-5, with TRBD2 matching 9 bases. This CDR3 has 17 amino acids. V dropped 0 bases and J dropped 5; count of bases not matched to a gene: 10. In germline, CDR1 is SGHAT, CDR2 FQNNGV. The CDR3 sequence is CASSLERASGKRETQYF. As DNA, the CDR3 is TGTGCCAGCAGCTTAGAAAGGGCTAGCGGGAAACGGGAGACCCAGTACTTC.

The chain employs TRBV6-5 and TRBJ1-2; D remains unclear. Germline values: CDR1 MNHEY, CDR2 SVGAGI. The CDR3 is 13 residues long. V was cut by 7 bases and J by 5 bases, with 14 bases left in between. In DNA, the CDR3 is TGTGCCAGCAACGTGATGTGGCTTTATGGCTACACCTTC. Its translation: CASNVMWLYGYTF.

The chain combines TRBV4-1 with TRBJ1-1; weak D call: TRBD1 (5 bases). This CDR3 has 13 amino acids. V gave up 0 bases and J gave up 11 bases, with 13 bases separating them. Germline V gene data show CDR1 as MGHRA and CDR2 as YSYEKL. The CDR3 region has the DNA TGCGCCAGCAGCCAAGATCCCGGGGGGATCGCTTTCTTT. Its protein is CASSQDPGGIAFF.

This clone was seen only a few times. V and J are TRBV5-1 and TRBJ2-1, with D maybe TRBD2 (5 bases). CDR3 length: 14 residues. Germline values: CDR1 SGHRS, CDR2 YFSETQ. The V and J ends lost 3 bases and 9 bases respectively, with 16 bases between them. The CDR3: CASSSTLTTSEQFF. CDR3 nucleotide sequence: TGCGCCAGCAGCTCAACCCTGACTACCTCTGAGCAGTTCTTC.

The chain employs TRBV5-4 and TRBJ1-4; TRBD1 matches 11 bases. Looked up from germline, CDR1 is SGHNT and CDR2 is YYREEE (reference sequence). The CDR3 length is 16 residues. J gave up 5 bases and V 0 bases, and 3 bases lay outside the gene matches. The CDR3 DNA follows: TGTGCCAGCAGCTTGGTCGGACAGGGGGCGAATGAAAAACTGTTTTTT. As protein: CASSLVGQGANEKLFF.